This is a list of T cell receptor beta chains from one sample in a study of blood T cells in healthy people across ages. From the 5' RACE reads, TCRdb called clonotypes with MiXCR, one entry per CDR3 protein. The sample has around 800,000 distinct CDR3 sequences, roughly 26% seen once. These same data were also listed under a study on T cells of mothers and their children.

The sample was blood. All receptors come from a boy aged 5-17 years in good health. CDR3s include the opening cysteine and the closing phenylalanine or tryptophan. Fields, in order: J gene, D gene, V gene, clone size, CDR3 DNA, CDR3 protein. The D gene is left open where the match is weak. Some rows have no size entry. The others give once, few or many, or a class for an expanded clone.

TRBJ2-7 NA TRBV24-1 NA TGTGCCACCAGTGATCCCTCCGTGGGGGGCTACGAGCAGTACTTC CATSDPSVGGYEQYF
TRBJ2-7 NA TRBV9 once TGTGCCAGCAGCGTAGGACAGAATCGGGACGAGCAGTACTTC CASSVGQNRDEQYF
TRBJ1-4 NA TRBV27 few TGTGCCAGCAGTAGAAAGGGGGACACTGAAAAACTGTTTTTT CASSRKGDTEKLFF
TRBJ2-5 TRBD2 TRBV7-9 few TGTGCCAGCAGCGTTCCGGGACTAGCGGGACCCCAAGAGACCCAGTACTTC CASSVPGLAGPQETQYF
TRBJ2-6 NA TRBV4-1 few TGCGCCGGCAGCCTGCCCGGGGCCTCTGGGGCCAACGTCCTGACTTTC CAGSLPGASGANVLTF
TRBJ1-6 NA TRBV7-3 few TGTGCCAGCAGCTTAGGTATCAATTCACCCCTCCACTTT CASSLGINSPLHF
TRBJ2-7 TRBD1 TRBV6-1 NA TGTGCCAGCAGCCGGGGACAGTCCCGACGACGCTTCTACGAGCAGTACTTC CASSRGQSRRRFYEQYF
TRBJ1-3 NA TRBV21-1 NA TGTGCCAGCAGGATAACAGGGGGCTCTGGAAACACCATATATTTT CASRITGGSGNTIYF
TRBJ1-2 NA TRBV28 NA TGTGCCGCGGGCAGGGTTGACTATGGCTACACCTTC CAAGRVDYGYTF
TRBJ2-3 NA TRBV7-2 NA TGTGCCAGCAGCTTAGGGTATCTAGCCTCCACAGATACGCAGTATTTT CASSLGYLASTDTQYF
TRBJ1-2 NA TRBV12-3/TRBV12-4 NA TGTGCCAGCAGAACTTCGGGACGGGATGGCTACACCTTC CASRTSGRDGYTF
TRBJ2-5 NA TRBV6-5 NA TGTGCCAGCAGTTACCTCGGGAGTGAGCAGTACTTC CASSYLGSEQYF
TRBJ1-1 NA TRBV25-1 NA TGTGCCAGCAGTGAACAAGGCCTCGATAGCACTGAAGCTTTCTTT CASSEQGLDSTEAFF
TRBJ1-2 NA TRBV6-1 NA TGTGCCAGCTATGGGGGGGATGGCGGCTACACCTTC CASYGGDGGYTF
TRBJ2-7 TRBD1 TRBV25-1 NA TGTGCCAGCAGTGACCCTAAGACAGGGAGCTCCTACGAGCAGTACTTC CASSDPKTGSSYEQYF
TRBJ2-5 NA TRBV5-1 few TGCGCCAGCAGCTTTGAAGAAGAGACCCAGTACTTC CASSFEEETQYF
TRBJ2-5 NA TRBV2 NA TGTGCCAGCAGCGACTCAGGGGTTGGGGAGACCCAGTACTTC CASSDSGVGETQYF
TRBJ1-2 TRBD1 TRBV27 few TGTGCCAGCAGTTCCCAACGACGGGACAGGCCCCCCTATGGCTACACCTTC CASSSQRRDRPPYGYTF
TRBJ1-2 NA TRBV29-1 few TGCAGCGTTGTGGTTAAAGATGGCTACACCTTC CSVVVKDGYTF
TRBJ1-1 NA TRBV7-9 once TGTGCCAGCAGCCCACCCATCCTAAAGCTGAACACTGAAGCTTTCTTT CASSPPILKLNTEAFF